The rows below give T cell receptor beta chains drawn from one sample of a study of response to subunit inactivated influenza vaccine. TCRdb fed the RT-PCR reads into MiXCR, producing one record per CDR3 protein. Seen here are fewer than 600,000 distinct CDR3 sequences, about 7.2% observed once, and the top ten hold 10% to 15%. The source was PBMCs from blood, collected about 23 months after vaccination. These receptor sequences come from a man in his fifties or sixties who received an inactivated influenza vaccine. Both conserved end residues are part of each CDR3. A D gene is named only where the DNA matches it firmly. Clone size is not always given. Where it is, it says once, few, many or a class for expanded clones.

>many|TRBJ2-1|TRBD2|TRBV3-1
TGTGCCAGCAGCCAAGATGGGCTAGCGGGGGGCTCCTACAATGAGCAGTTCTTC
CASSQDGLAGGSYNEQFF
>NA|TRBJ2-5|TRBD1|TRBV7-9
TGTGCCAGCAACGAGGACAGGGCGAGAGAGACCCAGTACTTC
CASNEDRARETQYF
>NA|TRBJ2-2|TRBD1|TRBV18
TGTGCCAGCAGATTGGCAGGGACAGCCGTGAACACCGGGGAGCTGTTTTTT
CASRLAGTAVNTGELFF
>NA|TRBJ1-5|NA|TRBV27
TGTGCCAGCAGTTCCTTGGCGGGTCAGCCCCAGCATTTT
CASSSLAGQPQHF
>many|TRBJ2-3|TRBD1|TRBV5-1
TGCGCCAGCAGCCCCCCGACAGGGGCTAGCACAGATACGCAGTATTTT
CASSPPTGASTDTQYF
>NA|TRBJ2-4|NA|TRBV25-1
TGTGCCAGCAGTGAACCTAAAGGTGGGACGCCAGCCAAAAACATTCAGTACTTC
CASSEPKGGTPAKNIQYF
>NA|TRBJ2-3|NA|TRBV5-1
TGCGCCAGCAGAGGCGCGGGGAGCACAGATACGCAGTATTTT
CASRGAGSTDTQYF
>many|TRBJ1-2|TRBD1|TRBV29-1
TGCAGCGTGATGACAGGGGACCATGGCTACACCTTC
CSVMTGDHGYTF
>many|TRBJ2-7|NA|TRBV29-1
TGCAGCGCTGGAGGGACACCAGAGCAGTACTTC
CSAGGTPEQYF
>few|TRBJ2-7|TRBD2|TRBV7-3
TGTGCCAGCAGCTTCTTAGCGGGCTACGAGCAGTACTTC
CASSFLAGYEQYF
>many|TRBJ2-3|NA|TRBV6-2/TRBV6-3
TGTGCCAGCAGTTACCGACTGGGTGCGCAGTATTTT
CASSYRLGAQYF
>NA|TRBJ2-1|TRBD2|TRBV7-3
TGTGCCAGCAGCTTAACCGGGACTAATGGCAATGAGCAGTTCTTC
CASSLTGTNGNEQFF
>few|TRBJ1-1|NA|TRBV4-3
TGCGCCAGCAGCCAGGGGGGGCGCGGGTGGACTGAAGCTTTCTTT
CASSQGGRGWTEAFF
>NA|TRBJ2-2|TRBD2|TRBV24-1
TGTGCCACCAGTGAATGGGGATCGACTAGCGGGAGCGGAACCGGGGAGCTGTTTTTT
CATSEWGSTSGSGTGELFF
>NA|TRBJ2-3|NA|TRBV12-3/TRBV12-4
TGTGCCAGCAGTTTTGACTCCATTATGGGACCACTTTTTAATTTCGGCACAGATACGCAGTATTTT
CASSFDSIMGPLFNFGTDTQYF
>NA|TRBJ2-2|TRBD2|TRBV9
TGTGCCAGCAGCATCCGGACTAGCGGAACCGAGGAGCTGTTTTTT
CASSIRTSGTEELFF
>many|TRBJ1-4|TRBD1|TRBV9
TGTGCCAGCAGCCTAAGGACAGGGGAAAGCTCTAATGAAAAACTGTTTTTT
CASSLRTGESSNEKLFF
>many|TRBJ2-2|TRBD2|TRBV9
TGTGCCAGCAGCGAGGGACTAGCCACGGGGGAGCTGTTTTTT
CASSEGLATGELFF
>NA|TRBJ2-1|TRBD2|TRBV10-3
TGTGCCATCAGTGATACCACGTTGACTAGCGGGAGTGTCAATGAGCAGTTCTTC
CAISDTTLTSGSVNEQFF
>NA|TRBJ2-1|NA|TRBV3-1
TGTGCCAGCAGCCAAGATACCAGCAATGAGCAGTTCTTC
CASSQDTSNEQFF
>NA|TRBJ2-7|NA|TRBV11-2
TGTGCCAGCAGCTCCCCCCGGGGGCTCCACGAGCAGTACTTC
CASSSPRGLHEQYF
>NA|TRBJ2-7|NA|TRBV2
TGTGCCAGCAGTGATCCGGGACGTCATAGCTCCTACGAGCAGTACTTC
CASSDPGRHSSYEQYF
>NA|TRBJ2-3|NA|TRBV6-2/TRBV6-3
TGTGCCAGCAGCTTCGGCAGGGGCCCAACAGATACGCAGTATTTT
CASSFGRGPTDTQYF
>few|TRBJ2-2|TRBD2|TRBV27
TGTGCCAGCAGTTTGTATGGACTAGCGGAGAACACCGGGGAGCTGTTTTTT
CASSLYGLAENTGELFF
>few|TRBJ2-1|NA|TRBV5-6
TGTGCCAGCACTTTAGTGGGTCGCACCAATGAGCAGTTCTTC
CASTLVGRTNEQFF
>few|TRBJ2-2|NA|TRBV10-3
TGTGCCAGCCTCACGCTAAGCACCGGGGAGCTGTTTTTT
CASLTLSTGELFF
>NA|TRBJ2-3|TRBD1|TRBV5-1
TGCGCCAGCAGCACCTACAGGGGGAGCACAGATACGCAGTATTTT
CASSTYRGSTDTQYF
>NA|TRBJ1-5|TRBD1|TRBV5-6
TGTGCCAGCAGCTTCGGGACAGGGGGCCCCCAGCATTTT
CASSFGTGGPQHF
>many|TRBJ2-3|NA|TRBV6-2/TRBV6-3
TGTGCCAGCAGCCTTTCCCTTCGAGCCCCCCAAGATTTT
CASSLSLRAPQDF
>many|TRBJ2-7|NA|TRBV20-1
TGCAGTGCTACCAGGCCGGGGTACGAGCAGTACTTC
CSATRPGYEQYF
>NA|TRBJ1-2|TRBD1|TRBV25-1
TGTGCCAGCAGTGAGACAGGGTCGAGCGGTGGCTACACCTTC
CASSETGSSGGYTF
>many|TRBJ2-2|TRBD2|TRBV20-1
TGCAGTGCTAGTCAGGGACTAGCTAACACCGGGGAGCTGTTTTTT
CSASQGLANTGELFF
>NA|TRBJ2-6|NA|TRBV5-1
TGCGCCAGCAGCTCCTTCACCTTTACAGGCTCTGGGGCCAACGTCCTGACTTTC
CASSSFTFTGSGANVLTF
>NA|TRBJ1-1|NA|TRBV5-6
TGTGCCAGCAGCTTGCGGAGGAGTGAGGCCAAGCCTATGAACACTGAAGCTTTCTTT
CASSLRRSEAKPMNTEAFF
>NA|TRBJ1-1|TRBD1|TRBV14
TGTGCCAGCAGCCTCCTCCTGGGACAGGGAGATGGAGACACTGAAGCTTTCTTT
CASSLLLGQGDGDTEAFF
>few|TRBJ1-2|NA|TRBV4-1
TGCGCCAGCAGCCAAGACCCGGACGGCCTCTATGGCTACACCTTC
CASSQDPDGLYGYTF
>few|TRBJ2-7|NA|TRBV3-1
TGTGCCAGCAGCCAGGGTCTAGCGCCCTTCTACGAGCAGTACTTC
CASSQGLAPFYEQYF
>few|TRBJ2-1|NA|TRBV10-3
TGTGCCATCAGTGCCCGGGGGCGGGCGAGCTCCTACAATGAGCAGTTCTTC
CAISARGRASSYNEQFF
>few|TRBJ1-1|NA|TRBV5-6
TGTGCCAGCAGCTCACCCCTCCGGCAGATGAACACTGAAGCTTTCTTT
CASSSPLRQMNTEAFF
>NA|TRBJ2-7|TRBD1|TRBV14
TGTGCCAGCAGCCTCCGGACAGGGTTCTACGAGCAGTACTTC
CASSLRTGFYEQYF
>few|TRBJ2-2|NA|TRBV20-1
TGCAGTGCTAGGGGACTGACGAACACCGGGGAGCTGTTTTTT
CSARGLTNTGELFF
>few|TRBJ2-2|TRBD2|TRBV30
TGTGCCTGGGAGCGGGAGGGAATCGGGGAGCTGTTTTTT
CAWEREGIGELFF
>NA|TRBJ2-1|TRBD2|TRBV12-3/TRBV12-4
TGTGCCAGCAGTTTAGTGATATTGTGGGGACTAGATCACAATGAGCAGTTCTTC
CASSLVILWGLDHNEQFF
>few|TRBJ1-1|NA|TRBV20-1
TGCAGTGCCGCAAAACCTTCCTCGAACACTGAAGCTTTCTTT
CSAAKPSSNTEAFF
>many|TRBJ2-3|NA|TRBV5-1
TGCGCCAGCAGCCAATCGTCAGATACGCAGTATTTT
CASSQSSDTQYF
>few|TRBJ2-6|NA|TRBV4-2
TGTGCCAGCAGCCACGACAACAGGGCTGGGGCCAACGTCCTGACTTTC
CASSHDNRAGANVLTF
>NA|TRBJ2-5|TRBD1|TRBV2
TGTGCCAGCAGTGGGGACAGGTACCAAGAGACCCAGTACTTC
CASSGDRYQETQYF
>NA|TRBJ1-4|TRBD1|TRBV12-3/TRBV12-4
TGTGCCAGCAGTCCCCGACAGGGAGGGGTTGAAAAACTGTTTTTT
CASSPRQGGVEKLFF
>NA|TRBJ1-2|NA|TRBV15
TGTGCCACCAGCAGAGATCGGCCTCCGCCGAGGGGCTACACCTTC
CATSRDRPPPRGYTF
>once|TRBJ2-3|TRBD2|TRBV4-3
TGCGCCAGCAGCCTTTCGCGGGGGGTAGATACGCAGTATTTT
CASSLSRGVDTQYF
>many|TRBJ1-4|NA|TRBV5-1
TGCGCCAGCAGCCTCCAGGGAACTAATGAAAAACTGTTTTTT
CASSLQGTNEKLFF
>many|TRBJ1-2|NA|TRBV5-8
TGTGCCAGCAGCTTGGTAGGGGCCAACTATGGCTACACCTTC
CASSLVGANYGYTF
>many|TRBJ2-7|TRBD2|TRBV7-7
TGTGCCAGCAGGTTCCGGATGTTGGCTAGCGGAAACTACGAGCAGTACTTC
CASRFRMLASGNYEQYF
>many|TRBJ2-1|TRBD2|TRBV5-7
TGTGCCAGCAGCTTGACCCTAGCGGATCACAATGAGCAGTTCTTC
CASSLTLADHNEQFF